This paragraph covers one TCR beta chain sequence. This sample is part of a study of blood T cell repertoires in COVID-19. On the study more broadly: Material from acute and convalescent COVID-19 was sourced from the United States, Italy and Spain.

Original handling: For nucleated cells, counts were estimated from reference gene primer amplification. Profiled with immunoSEQ multiplex PCR; TCRdb holds only in-frame clones, not every one. The V and J calls and clone size were taken over from that table, and D and trimming were inferred from the DNA. The sample lists approximately 93,000 clones, roughly 70% occurring once. Germline V gene data show CDR1 as ENHRY and CDR2 as SYGVKD. The CDR3 contains 12 residues. Material: peripheral blood. The sequence was collected from a woman aged 80 or older with acute or convalescent COVID-19. The chain has TRBV10-3 and TRBJ1-2; tentative D call: TRBD1 (6 bases). CDR3 DNA sequence: TGTGCGATCGGGGGCAGGGGACCTGGCTACACCTTC. Encoded protein: CAIGGRGPGYTF.